The 29 T cell receptor beta chains presented below share a single source sample, sequenced in a study of blood T cell repertoires in COVID-19. Only in-frame clones appear in the TCRdb table, and some are missing; sequencing was by immunoSEQ multiplex PCR. The data hold under 150,000 clones, with approximately 83% observed a single time. The source material was peripheral blood. These receptors were collected from an older woman with COVID-19, enrolled during active disease.

The chain couples TRBV9 to TRBJ2-7, with D possibly matching TRBD2 (6 bases). V lost 0 bases and J lost 0, with 19 bases in between. CDR3 length: 18 amino acids. Germline CDR1 is SGDLS and CDR2 is YYNGEE. DNA for the CDR3: TGTGCCAGCAGCGTAGCTACTCCAACCCGGGGGATCTCCTACGAGCAGTACTTC. Encoded protein: CASSVATPTRGISYEQYF.

The CDR3 region is CSASYTYEQYF. CDR3 nucleotides: TGCAGTGCTAGTTATACCTACGAGCAGTACTTC. The rearrangement uses TRBV20-1 and TRBJ2-7; D gene ambiguous. Between the trimmed V and J ends, which lost 3 bases and 2 bases, there was a span of 5 bases. The CDR3 has 11 residues. The germline gives CDR1 DFQATT, CDR2 SNEGSKA (reference sequence).

The rearrangement joins TRBV6-5 to TRBJ1-1, with D possibly being TRBD1 (6 bases). Between the trimmed V and J ends, which lost 2 bases and 5 bases, there was a span of 12 bases. Germline V gives CDR1 MNHEY, CDR2 SVGAGI. The CDR3 has 14 residues. The CDR3 here is CASSYRTAGTEAFF. CDR3 bases: TGTGCCAGCAGTTACCGGACAGCAGGGACTGAAGCTTTCTTT.

The gene calls are TRBV4-3 and TRBJ2-4; a weak D match, TRBD1 (5 bases). The CDR3 has 18 amino acids. Per the germline V gene, CDR1 is LGHNA and CDR2 is YSLEER. Trimming removed 0 bases at V and 10 bases at J, with 25 bases between. The DNA for the CDR3 is TGCGCCAGCAGCCAAGACCCGAGCGTGGGTGAGTGGGGCGGTATTCAGTACTTC. Protein sequence: CASSQDPSVGEWGGIQYF.

The V gene is TRBV19, the J gene TRBJ2-5; perhaps TRBD2 as D (8 bases). Germline V lookup: CDR1 LNHDA, CDR2 SQIVND (reference sequence). V was trimmed by 9 bases and J by 7 bases, leaving 24 bases between them. The CDR3 runs 15 residues. The CDR3 DNA follows: TGTGCCAGCAGCTCCGGGACAGACGGGAGGGGGACCCAGTACTTC. Its translation: CASSSGTDGRGTQYF.

The chain recombines TRBV3-1 (or the pseudogene TRBV3-2) with TRBJ1-2; 8 bases agree with TRBD1. There are 19 residues in the CDR3. Germline V CDR1 and CDR2: LGHDT, YNNKEL (reference sequence). V gave up 4 bases and J gave up 0 bases; unmatched junction bases: 16. The chain's CDR3 is CASSLQEATTGGANYGYTF. CDR3 nucleotides: TGTGCCAGCAGCCTACAAGAGGCCACCACAGGGGGGGCTAACTATGGCTACACCTTC.

The rearrangement joins TRBV10-3 to TRBJ2-5; 7 bases fit TRBD1. Germline V gene data show CDR1 as ENHRY and CDR2 as SYGVKD. The CDR3 is 14 amino acids. Unmatched junction bases numbered 7, after V lost 4 bases and J lost 5 bases. The chain's CDR3 is CAISAETGIETQYF. For the CDR3, the DNA is TGTGCCATCAGTGCCGAGACAGGGATTGAGACCCAGTACTTC.

The V and J genes are TRBV20-1 and TRBJ2-7, with 7 positions matching TRBD1. Germline V gives CDR1 DFQATT, CDR2 SNEGSKA (reference sequence). V lost 3 bases and J lost 3; bases outside the gene matches: 2. The CDR3 extends over 12 amino acids. This chain's CDR3 is CSASPGGYEQYF. In nucleotides, the CDR3 is TGCAGTGCTAGTCCAGGGGGCTACGAGCAGTACTTC.

This rearrangement joins TRBV7-3 to TRBJ2-3; TRBD2 agrees at 7 bases. V gave up 0 bases and J gave up 2 bases; unmatched junction bases: 5. Germline V gene sequence: CDR1 SGHTA, CDR2 FQGTGA. The CDR3 has 16 residues. DNA of the CDR3: TGTGCCAGCAGCTTAACCCTAGCGGCCAACACAGATACGCAGTATTTT. It codes for CASSLTLAANTDTQYF.

This chain connects TRBV2 to TRBJ2-7, with 8 bases fitting TRBD2. Per the germline V gene, CDR1 is SNHLY and CDR2 is FYNNEI. The CDR3 has 13 amino acids. V trimming: 7 bases; J trimming: 2 bases; junction bases outside the gene matches: 4. In DNA, the CDR3 is TGTGCCAGCATGGCGGGGGGTGCCTACGAGCAGTACTTC. Its translation: CASMAGGAYEQYF.

The chain couples TRBV12-3 or TRBV12-4 to TRBJ1-1; maybe TRBD1 (5 bases). The length of the CDR3 is 12 residues. The V gene lost 6 bases and the J gene lost 6 bases, with 11 bases spanning the gap. The CDR3: CASRAGFAEAFF. DNA for the CDR3: TGTGCCAGCAGGGCAGGGTTCGCTGAAGCTTTCTTT.

This clone was detected once. This chain connects TRBV2 to TRBJ2-5; weak D call: TRBD1 (6 bases). Germline lookup yields CDR1 SNHLY and CDR2 FYNNEI. The length of the CDR3 is 16 residues. With 3 bases removed from V and 4 bases from J, the gap between germline ends came to 18 bases. This chain's CDR3 is CASSETGQGLGETQYF. For the CDR3, the DNA is TGTGCCAGCAGTGAGACCGGGCAGGGGTTAGGAGAGACCCAGTACTTC.

The V and J genes are TRBV7-2 and TRBJ1-2; D is perhaps TRBD1 (6 bases). The CDR3 is 13 residues long. Germline assignment: CDR1 SGHTA and CDR2 FQGNSA. V lost 5 bases, J lost 5 bases, and 12 bases lay in between. The CDR3 sequence: CASSPSGQYGYTF. For the CDR3, the DNA is TGTGCCAGCAGCCCCAGTGGACAGTATGGCTACACCTTC.

This chain links TRBV7-8 with TRBJ2-5; weak D call: TRBD2 (5 bases). In germline, CDR1 is SGHVS, CDR2 FQNEAQ. This CDR3 has 14 residues. V was cut by 2 bases and J by 2 bases, with 9 bases left in between. DNA for the CDR3: TGTGCCAGCAGCTTACCACCGGGGCAAGAGACCCAGTACTTC. As protein: CASSLPPGQETQYF.

The chain couples TRBV6-2 or TRBV6-3 to TRBJ2-3; 12 nucleotides match TRBD2. The V gene end was trimmed by 2 bases and the J gene end by 0 bases; junction bases not matched to a gene: 15. This CDR3 region has 21 residues. Germline loops: CDR1 MNHEY, CDR2 SVGEGT. The CDR3 sequence is CASSYASLAGGPGTSTDTQYF. CDR3 nucleotide sequence: TGTGCCAGCAGTTACGCTTCCCTAGCGGGGGGGCCGGGGACTAGCACAGATACGCAGTATTTT.

This sequence joins TRBV10-3 and TRBJ1-1, with a weak D call TRBD1 (6 bases). The germline gives CDR1 ENHRY, CDR2 SYGVKD. Trimming pared 8 bases from V and 7 bases from J, leaving 23 bases between. This CDR3 is 15 amino acids long. The CDR3 nucleotides read TGTGCCATCGGGTACTTTAGGGGGAGCAAGGGTGAAGCTTTCTTT. Its translation is CAIGYFRGSKGEAFF.

The gene calls are TRBV2 and TRBJ2-7, with D uncertain. The V end lost 7 bases, the J end lost 7 bases, and 11 bases lay between the germline ends. The CDR3 has 11 amino acids. The germline CDR1 and CDR2 sequences are SNHLY and FYNNEI. The CDR3: CASTGEAEQYF. CDR3 coding DNA: TGTGCCAGCACCGGAGAGGCAGAGCAGTACTTC.

V gene TRBV9 combines with J gene TRBJ2-1, with 9 bases fitting TRBD1. This CDR3 contains 15 residues. Per the germline V gene, CDR1 is SGDLS and CDR2 is YYNGEE. The V segment lost 0 bases and the J segment 3 bases; nucleotides outside the gene matches: 1. CDR3 coding DNA: TGTGCCAGCAGCGTAGGACAGGGGGTCTACAATGAGCAGTTCTTC. Protein product: CASSVGQGVYNEQFF. Full variable domain (outside the CDR3, taken from reference TRBV9 and TRBJ2-1): DSGVTQTPKHLITATGQRVTLRCSPRSGDLSVYWYQQSLDQGLQFLIQYYNGEERAKGNILERFSAQQFPDLHSELNLSSLELGDSALYFCASSVGQGVYNEQFFGPGTRLTVL.

This clone was detected once. The rearrangement joins TRBV29-1 to TRBJ1-2; D perhaps matches TRBD1 (5 bases). This CDR3 region has 14 residues. V was clipped by 3 bases and J by 2 bases, with 13 bases between them. Germline CDR1 and CDR2: SQVTM and ANQGSEA. The CDR3 here is CSVDTGLRNYGYTF. CDR3 in DNA: TGCAGCGTTGATACAGGCCTTAGGAACTATGGCTACACCTTC. Complete variable domain (other parts from reference TRBV29-1 and TRBJ1-2): SAVISQKPSRDICQRGTSLTIQCQVDSQVTMMFWYRQQPGQSLTLIATANQGSEATYESGFVIDKFPISRPNLTFSTLTVSNMSPEDSSIYLCSVDTGLRNYGYTFGSGTRLTVV.

The V gene is TRBV19, the J gene TRBJ2-7; 9 bases fit TRBD1. The CDR3 is 16 amino acids. The germline CDR1 and CDR2 sequences are LNHDA and SQIVND (reference sequence). V was clipped by 2 bases and J by 0 bases; unmatched bases: 5. CDR3 protein: CASSIPGQGSSYEQYF. The CDR3 coding sequence is TGTGCCAGTAGTATACCCGGACAGGGGAGCTCCTACGAGCAGTACTTC. Using reference TRBV19 and TRBJ2-7 for the parts outside the CDR3, the full variable domain is DGGITQSPKYLFRKEGQNVTLSCEQNLNHDAMYWYRQDPGQGLRLIYYSQIVNDFQKGDIAEGYSVSREKKESFPLTVTSAQKNPTAFYLCASSIPGQGSSYEQYFGPGTRLTVT.

This rearrangement joins TRBV4-1 to TRBJ2-3; TRBD1 agrees at 9 bases. This CDR3 contains 17 residues. V lost 0 bases and J lost 1; bases outside the gene matches: 5. Germline V gives CDR1 MGHRA, CDR2 YSYEKL. The CDR3 loop reads CASSQELQGAGTDTQYF. The DNA for the CDR3 is TGCGCCAGCAGCCAAGAATTACAGGGGGCAGGCACAGATACGCAGTATTTT.

The DNA of the CDR3 is TGCAGCGTCGAGGGACTAGCGGACGGGGAGCTGTTTTTT. It yields the protein CSVEGLADGELFF. J is TRBJ2-2 and V is TRBV29-1; TRBD2 matches at 11 bases. Unmatched junction bases numbered 4, after V lost 6 bases and J lost 7 bases. This CDR3 spans 13 amino acids. CDR1 and CDR2 from the germline V gene are SQVTM and ANQGSEA.

V is TRBV19 and J is TRBJ2-2; a weak D match, TRBD1 (5 bases). Trimming removed 4 bases from V and 7 bases from J, with 13 bases in between. This CDR3 contains 14 residues. Germline CDR1 LNHDA, CDR2 SQIVND (reference sequence). The CDR3 loop is CASSRQGSSGELFF. The CDR3 nucleotides read TGTGCCAGTAGTAGGCAGGGCTCCAGCGGGGAGCTGTTTTTT.

V is TRBV6-1 and J is TRBJ2-7, with 9 nucleotides matching TRBD2. From germline, CDR1 is MNHNS and CDR2 SASEGT. Trimming removed 1 base from V and 3 bases from J; junction bases left unmatched: 4. The CDR3 loop spans 15 amino acids. The CDR3 region has the DNA TGTGCCAGCAGTGAAGGACTAGCGGAGCACTACGAGCAGTACTTC. Translated: CASSEGLAEHYEQYF.

The sample holds one count of this clone. This chain joins TRBV2 and TRBJ1-2, with 9 bases aligning to TRBD1. This CDR3 has 14 amino acids. Losses at the gene ends were 7 bases for V and 7 bases for J; bases not matched to a gene: 10. In germline, CDR1 is SNHLY, CDR2 FYNNEI. The CDR3 is CASTRAGQGRGYTF. The CDR3 DNA follows: TGTGCCAGCACCCGAGCGGGACAGGGTCGTGGCTACACCTTC.

The V and J genes are TRBV28 and TRBJ2-7; 7 bases are a match to TRBD1. CDR3 length: 14 residues. The junction had 7 bases not matched to a gene; V was cut back by 6 bases and J by 2 bases. Germline lookup yields CDR1 MDHEN and CDR2 SYDVKM. CDR3 coding DNA: TGTGCCAGCAGGCCGTCAGACAGGGCCTACGAGCAGTACTTC. Amino acids: CASRPSDRAYEQYF.

The V gene is TRBV20-1, the J gene TRBJ2-7; 8 nucleotides align to TRBD2. The CDR3 extends over 14 amino acids. Germline V gene lookup returns CDR1 DFQATT and CDR2 SNEGSKA (reference sequence). Unmatched junction bases numbered 4, after V lost 3 bases and J lost 0 bases. CDR3 in amino acids: CSASSGDRSYEQYF. CDR3 in DNA: TGCAGTGCTAGTAGCGGGGACCGCTCCTACGAGCAGTACTTC.

The chain couples TRBV5-6 to TRBJ2-7; D gene unclear. Trimming left V 0 bases short and J 7 bases short, with 5 bases between. Per the germline V gene, CDR1 is SGHDT and CDR2 is YYEEEE. The CDR3 totals 11 residues. CDR3 region: CASSLGLEQYF. The DNA of the CDR3 is TGTGCCAGCAGCTTGGGTCTTGAGCAGTACTTC.

V gene TRBV3-1 (or the pseudogene TRBV3-2) combines with J gene TRBJ1-2; unclear D gene. The germline V and J ends were trimmed by 6 bases and 4 bases, with 12 bases remaining between them. Per germline, CDR1 LGHDT and CDR2 YNNKEL (reference sequence). This CDR3 spans 13 amino acids. As DNA, the CDR3 is TGTGCCAGCAGACGGGAGGAGGGCTATGGCTACACCTTC. Protein: CASRREEGYGYTF.